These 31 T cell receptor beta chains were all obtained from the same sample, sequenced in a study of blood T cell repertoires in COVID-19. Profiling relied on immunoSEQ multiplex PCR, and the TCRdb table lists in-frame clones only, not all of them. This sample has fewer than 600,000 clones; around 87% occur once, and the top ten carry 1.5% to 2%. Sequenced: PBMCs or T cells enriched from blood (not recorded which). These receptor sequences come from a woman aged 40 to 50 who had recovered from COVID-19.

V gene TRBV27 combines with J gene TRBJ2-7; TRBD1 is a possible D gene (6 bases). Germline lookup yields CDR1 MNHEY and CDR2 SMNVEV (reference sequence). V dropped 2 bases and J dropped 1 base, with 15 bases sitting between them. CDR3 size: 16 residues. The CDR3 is CASSLEGHRVSYEQYF. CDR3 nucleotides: TGTGCCAGCAGTTTAGAAGGCCACAGGGTGTCCTACGAGCAGTACTTC.

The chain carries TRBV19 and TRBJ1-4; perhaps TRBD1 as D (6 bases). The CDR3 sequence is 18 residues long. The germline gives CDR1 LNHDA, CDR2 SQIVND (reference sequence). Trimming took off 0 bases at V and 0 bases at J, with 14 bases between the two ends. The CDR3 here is CASSIDTGWTATNEKLFF. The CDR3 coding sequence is TGTGCCAGTAGTATAGATACAGGGTGGACTGCAACTAATGAAAAACTGTTTTTT. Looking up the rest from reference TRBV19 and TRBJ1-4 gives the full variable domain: DGGITQSPKYLFRKEGQNVTLSCEQNLNHDAMYWYRQDPGQGLRLIYYSQIVNDFQKGDIAEGYSVSREKKESFPLTVTSAQKNPTAFYLCASSIDTGWTATNEKLFFGSGTQLSVL.

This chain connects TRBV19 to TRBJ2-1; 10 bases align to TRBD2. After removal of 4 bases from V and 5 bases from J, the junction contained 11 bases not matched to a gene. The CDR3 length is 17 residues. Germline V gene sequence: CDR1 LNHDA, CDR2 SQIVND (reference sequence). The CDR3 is CASSTVELAGRNNEQFF. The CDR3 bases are TGTGCCAGTAGTACGGTAGAACTAGCGGGAAGGAACAATGAGCAGTTCTTC.

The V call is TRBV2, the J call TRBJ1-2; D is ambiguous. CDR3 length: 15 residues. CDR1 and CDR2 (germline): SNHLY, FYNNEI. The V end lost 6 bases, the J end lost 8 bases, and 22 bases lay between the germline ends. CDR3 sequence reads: CASREFEMVTGGYTF. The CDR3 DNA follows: TGTGCCAGCAGGGAGTTTGAGATGGTCACGGGGGGCTACACCTTC.

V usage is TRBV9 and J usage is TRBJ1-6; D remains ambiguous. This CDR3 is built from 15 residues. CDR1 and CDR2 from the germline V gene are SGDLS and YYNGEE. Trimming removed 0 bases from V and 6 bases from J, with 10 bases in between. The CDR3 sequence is CASSVDQVPNSPLHF. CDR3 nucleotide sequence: TGTGCCAGCAGCGTAGATCAGGTTCCTAATTCACCCCTCCACTTT.

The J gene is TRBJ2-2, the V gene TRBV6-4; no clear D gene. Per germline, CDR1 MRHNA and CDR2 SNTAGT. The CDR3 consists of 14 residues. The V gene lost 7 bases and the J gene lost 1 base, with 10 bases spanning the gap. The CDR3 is CASTLDLNTGELFF. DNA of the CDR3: TGTGCCAGCACCCTAGACCTGAACACCGGGGAGCTGTTTTTT.

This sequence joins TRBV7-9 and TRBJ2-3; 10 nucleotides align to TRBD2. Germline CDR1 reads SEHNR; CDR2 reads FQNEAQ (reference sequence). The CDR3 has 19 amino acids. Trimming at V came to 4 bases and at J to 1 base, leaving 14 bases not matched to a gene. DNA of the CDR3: TGTGCCAGCAGCTACCCGCCCTCAGGGACTAGCGTACGCACAGATACGCAGTATTTT. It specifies CASSYPPSGTSVRTDTQYF.

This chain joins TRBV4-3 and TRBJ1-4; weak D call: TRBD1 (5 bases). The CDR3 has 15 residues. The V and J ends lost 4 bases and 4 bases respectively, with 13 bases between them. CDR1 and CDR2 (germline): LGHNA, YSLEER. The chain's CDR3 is CASSLNRMNNEKLFF. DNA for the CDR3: TGCGCCAGCAGCCTAAACAGGATGAATAATGAAAAACTGTTTTTT.

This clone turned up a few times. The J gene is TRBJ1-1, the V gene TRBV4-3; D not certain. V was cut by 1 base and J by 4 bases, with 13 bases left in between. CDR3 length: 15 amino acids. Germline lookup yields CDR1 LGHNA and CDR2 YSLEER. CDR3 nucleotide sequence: TGCGCCAGCAGCCAAGTACGTGGGCATTTCACTGAAGCTTTCTTT. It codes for CASSQVRGHFTEAFF.

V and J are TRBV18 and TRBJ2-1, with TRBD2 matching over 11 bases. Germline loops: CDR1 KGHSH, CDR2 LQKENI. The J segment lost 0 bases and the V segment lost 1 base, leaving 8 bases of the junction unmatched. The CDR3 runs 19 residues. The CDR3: CASSPRGTSGPGSYNEQFF. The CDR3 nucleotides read TGTGCCAGCTCACCACGGGGGACTAGCGGCCCCGGCTCCTACAATGAGCAGTTCTTC.

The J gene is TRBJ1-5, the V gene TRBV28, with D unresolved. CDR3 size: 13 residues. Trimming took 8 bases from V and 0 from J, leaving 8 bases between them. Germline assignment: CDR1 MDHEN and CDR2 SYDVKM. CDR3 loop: CASRGYSNQPQHF. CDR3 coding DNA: TGTGCCAGCCGAGGATATAGCAATCAGCCCCAGCATTTT.

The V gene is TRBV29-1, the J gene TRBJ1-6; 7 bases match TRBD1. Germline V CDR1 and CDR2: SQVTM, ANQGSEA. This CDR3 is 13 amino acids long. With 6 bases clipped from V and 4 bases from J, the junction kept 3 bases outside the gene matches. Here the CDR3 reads CSVGDSYNSPLHF. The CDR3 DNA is TGCAGCGTCGGGGACAGTTATAATTCACCCCTCCACTTT.

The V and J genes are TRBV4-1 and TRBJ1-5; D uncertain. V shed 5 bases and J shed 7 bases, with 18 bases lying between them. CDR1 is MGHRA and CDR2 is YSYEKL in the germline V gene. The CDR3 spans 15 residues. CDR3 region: CASSGKLGGGQPQHF. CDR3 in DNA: TGCGCCAGCAGCGGTAAGTTGGGCGGAGGGCAGCCCCAGCATTTT.

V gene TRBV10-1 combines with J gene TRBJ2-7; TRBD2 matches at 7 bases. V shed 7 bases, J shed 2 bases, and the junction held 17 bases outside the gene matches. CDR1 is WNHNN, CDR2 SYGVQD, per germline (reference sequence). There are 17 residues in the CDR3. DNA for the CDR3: TGCGCCAGCACCGTTGTGGTGGTAGCGGGCGGAGCCTACGAGCAGTACTTC. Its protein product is CASTVVVVAGGAYEQYF.

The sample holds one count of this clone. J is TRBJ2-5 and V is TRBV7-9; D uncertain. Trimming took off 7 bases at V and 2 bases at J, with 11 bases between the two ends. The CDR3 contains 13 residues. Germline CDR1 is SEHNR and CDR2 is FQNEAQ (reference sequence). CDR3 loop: CASIPAAQETQYF. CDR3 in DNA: TGTGCCAGCATACCGGCGGCACAAGAGACCCAGTACTTC.

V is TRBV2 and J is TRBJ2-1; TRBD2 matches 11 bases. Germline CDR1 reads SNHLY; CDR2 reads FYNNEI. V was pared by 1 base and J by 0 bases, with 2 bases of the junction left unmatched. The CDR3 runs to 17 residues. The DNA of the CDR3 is TGTGCCAGCAGTGAAGGACTAGCGGGGCGCTCCTACAATGAGCAGTTCTTC. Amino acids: CASSEGLAGRSYNEQFF.

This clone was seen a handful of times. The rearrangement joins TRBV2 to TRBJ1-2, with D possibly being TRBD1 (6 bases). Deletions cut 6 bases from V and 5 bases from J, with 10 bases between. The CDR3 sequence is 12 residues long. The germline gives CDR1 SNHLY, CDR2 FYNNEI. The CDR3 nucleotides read TGTGCCAGCAGCAGGGGTGGGTATGGCTACACCTTC. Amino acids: CASSRGGYGYTF.

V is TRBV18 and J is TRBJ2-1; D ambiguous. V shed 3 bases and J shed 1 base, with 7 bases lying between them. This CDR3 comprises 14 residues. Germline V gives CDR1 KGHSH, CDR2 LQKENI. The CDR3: CASSPTRSYNEQFF. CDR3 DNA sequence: TGTGCCAGCTCACCGACACGTTCCTACAATGAGCAGTTCTTC.

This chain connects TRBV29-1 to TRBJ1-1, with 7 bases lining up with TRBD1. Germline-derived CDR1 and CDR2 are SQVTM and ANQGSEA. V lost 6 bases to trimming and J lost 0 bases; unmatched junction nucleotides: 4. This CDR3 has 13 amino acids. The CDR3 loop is CSVKGQVNTEAFF. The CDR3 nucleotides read TGCAGCGTAAAAGGACAGGTGAACACTGAAGCTTTCTTT.

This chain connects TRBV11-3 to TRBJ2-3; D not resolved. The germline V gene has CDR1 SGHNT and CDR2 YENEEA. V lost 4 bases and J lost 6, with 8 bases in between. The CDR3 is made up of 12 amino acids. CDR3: CASSSLPDTQYF. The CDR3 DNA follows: TGTGCCAGCAGCTCCCTACCGGATACGCAGTATTTT.

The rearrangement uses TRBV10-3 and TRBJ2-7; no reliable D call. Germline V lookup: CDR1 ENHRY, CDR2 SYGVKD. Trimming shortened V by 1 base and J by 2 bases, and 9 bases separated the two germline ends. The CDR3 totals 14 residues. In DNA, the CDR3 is TGTGCCATCAGTGAGTTAGAGGCGCCCTACGAGCAGTACTTC. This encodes CAISELEAPYEQYF.

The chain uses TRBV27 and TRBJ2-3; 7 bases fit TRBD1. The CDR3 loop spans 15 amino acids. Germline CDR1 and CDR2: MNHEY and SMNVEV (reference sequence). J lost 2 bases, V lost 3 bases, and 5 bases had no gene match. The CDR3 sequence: CASSFGTAYTDTQYF. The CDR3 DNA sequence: TGTGCCAGCAGTTTCGGGACAGCTTACACAGATACGCAGTATTTT.

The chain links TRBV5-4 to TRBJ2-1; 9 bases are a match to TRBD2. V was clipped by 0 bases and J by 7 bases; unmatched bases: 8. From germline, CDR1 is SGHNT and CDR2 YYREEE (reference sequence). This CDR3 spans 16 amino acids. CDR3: CASSLGASGAWNEQFF. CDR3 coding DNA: TGTGCCAGCAGCTTGGGGGCTAGCGGGGCCTGGAATGAGCAGTTCTTC.

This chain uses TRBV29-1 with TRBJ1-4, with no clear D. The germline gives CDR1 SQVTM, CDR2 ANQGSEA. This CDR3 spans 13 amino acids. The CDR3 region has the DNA TGCAGTGGACGAAACGGGGCTAATGAAAAACTGTTTTTT. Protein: CSGRNGANEKLFF.

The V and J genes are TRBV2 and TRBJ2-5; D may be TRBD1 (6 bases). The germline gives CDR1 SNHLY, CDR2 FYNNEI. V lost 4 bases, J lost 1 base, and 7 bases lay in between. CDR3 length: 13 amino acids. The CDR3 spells CASSGTAQETQYF. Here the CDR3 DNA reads TGTGCCAGCAGTGGGACAGCCCAAGAGACCCAGTACTTC. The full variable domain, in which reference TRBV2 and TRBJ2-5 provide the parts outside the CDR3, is EPEVTQTPSHQVTQMGQEVILRCVPISNHLYFYWYRQILGQKVEFLVSFYNNEISEKSEIFDDQFSVERPDGSNFTLKIRSTKLEDSAMYFCASSGTAQETQYFGPGTRLLVL.

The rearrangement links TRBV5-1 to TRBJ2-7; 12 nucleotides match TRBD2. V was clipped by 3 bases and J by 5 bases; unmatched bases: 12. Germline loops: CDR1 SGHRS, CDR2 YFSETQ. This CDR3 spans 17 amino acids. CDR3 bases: TGCGCCAGCAGCTATTACCCTAGCGGGAGGGTAGCCAACGAGCAGTACTTC. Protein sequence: CASSYYPSGRVANEQYF.

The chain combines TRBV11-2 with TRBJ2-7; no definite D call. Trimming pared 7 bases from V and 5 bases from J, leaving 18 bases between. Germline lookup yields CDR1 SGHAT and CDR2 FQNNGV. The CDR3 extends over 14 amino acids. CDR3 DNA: TGTGCCAGCACAAAAACGCGGCCGCCGGACGAGCAGTACTTC. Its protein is CASTKTRPPDEQYF.

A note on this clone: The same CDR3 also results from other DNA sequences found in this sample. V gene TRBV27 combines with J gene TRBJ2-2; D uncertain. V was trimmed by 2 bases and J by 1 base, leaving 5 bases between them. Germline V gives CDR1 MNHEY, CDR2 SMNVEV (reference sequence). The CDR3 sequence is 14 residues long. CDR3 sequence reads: CASSLRLNTGELFF. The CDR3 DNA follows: TGTGCCAGCAGTTTACGACTGAACACCGGGGAGCTGTTTTTT.

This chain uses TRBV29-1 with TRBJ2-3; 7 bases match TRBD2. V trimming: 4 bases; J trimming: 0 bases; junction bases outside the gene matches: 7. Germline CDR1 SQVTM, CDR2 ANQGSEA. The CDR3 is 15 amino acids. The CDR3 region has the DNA TGCAGCGTTGGGCCGGGACTACATAGCACAGATACGCAGTATTTT. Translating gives CSVGPGLHSTDTQYF.

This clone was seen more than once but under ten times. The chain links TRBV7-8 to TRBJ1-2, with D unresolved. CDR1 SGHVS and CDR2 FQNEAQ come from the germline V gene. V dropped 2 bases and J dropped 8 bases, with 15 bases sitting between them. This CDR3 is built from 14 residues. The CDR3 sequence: CASSLRPGSFGYTF. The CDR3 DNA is TGTGCCAGCAGCTTACGCCCGGGTTCTTTCGGCTACACCTTC. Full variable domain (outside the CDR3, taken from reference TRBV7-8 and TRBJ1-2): GAGVSQSPRYKVAKRGQDVALRCDPISGHVSLFWYQQALGQGPEFLTYFQNEAQLDKSGLPSDRFFAERPEGSVSTLKIQRTQQEDSAVYLCASSLRPGSFGYTFGSGTRLTVV.

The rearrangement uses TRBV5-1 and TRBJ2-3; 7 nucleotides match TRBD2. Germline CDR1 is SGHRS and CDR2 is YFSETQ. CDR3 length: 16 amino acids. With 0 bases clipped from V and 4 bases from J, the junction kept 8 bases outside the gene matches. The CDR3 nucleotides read TGCGCCAGCAGCTTGGGCGGGAGAGGGAATCCAGATACGCAGTATTTT. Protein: CASSLGGRGNPDTQYF.